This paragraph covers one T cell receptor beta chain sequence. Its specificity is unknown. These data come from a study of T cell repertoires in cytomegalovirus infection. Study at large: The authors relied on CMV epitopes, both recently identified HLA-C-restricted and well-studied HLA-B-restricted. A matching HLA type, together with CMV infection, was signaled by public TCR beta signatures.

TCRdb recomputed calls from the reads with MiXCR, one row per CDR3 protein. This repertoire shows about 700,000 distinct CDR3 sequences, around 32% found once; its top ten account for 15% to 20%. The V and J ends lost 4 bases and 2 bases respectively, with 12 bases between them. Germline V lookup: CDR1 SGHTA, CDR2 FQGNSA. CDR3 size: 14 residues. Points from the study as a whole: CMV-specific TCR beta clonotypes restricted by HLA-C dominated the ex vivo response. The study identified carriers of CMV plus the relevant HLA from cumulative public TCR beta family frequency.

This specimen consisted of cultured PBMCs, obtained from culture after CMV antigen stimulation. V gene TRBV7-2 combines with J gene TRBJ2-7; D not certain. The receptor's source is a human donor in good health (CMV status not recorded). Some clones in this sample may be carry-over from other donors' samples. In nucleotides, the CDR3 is TGTGCCAGCAGCTCGAACGTAAATACCTACGAGCAGTACTTC. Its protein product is CASSSNVNTYEQYF.